Listed here are 23 T cell receptor beta chains from one sample, sequenced in a study of T-cell memory formation after mild COVID-19. TCRdb itself ran the 5' RACE reads through MiXCR, one entry per CDR3 protein. The sample has roughly 250,000 distinct CDR3 sequences; around 15% are singletons. Sequencing input: PBMCs or a T cell subset sorted from them (not recorded which). Every receptor here comes from a man between 18 and 29 years old who had mild COVID-19 (a few samples of this study predate the infection). Cell type and time point are not known.

The table lists this clonotype with a few counts. The CDR3, as DNA: TGCGCCAGCAGCAAGCAGACCGCGAGCACTAATGAAAAACTGTTTTTT. Its translation: CASSKQTASTNEKLFF. The rearrangement joins TRBV5-1 to TRBJ1-4; D gene unclear. The germline V gene has CDR1 SGHRS and CDR2 YFSETQ. Trimming took 4 bases from V and 2 from J, leaving 15 bases between them. CDR3 length: 16 residues.

This chain joins TRBV7-2 and TRBJ1-1, with D unclear. Per germline, CDR1 SGHTA and CDR2 FQGNSA. Trimming took 5 bases from V and 0 from J, leaving 13 bases between them. This CDR3 has 15 amino acids. The CDR3: CASSALYGLNTEAFF. The CDR3 DNA follows: TGTGCCAGCAGCGCCCTCTACGGGCTGAACACTGAAGCTTTCTTT. Using reference TRBV7-2 and TRBJ1-1 for the parts outside the CDR3, the full variable domain is GAGVSQSPSNKVTEKGKDVELRCDPISGHTALYWYRQSLGQGLEFLIYFQGNSAPDKSGLPSDRFSAERTGGSVSTLTIQRTQQEDSAVYLCASSALYGLNTEAFFGQGTRLTVV.

The chain uses TRBV7-9 and TRBJ2-3; 13 nucleotides line up with TRBD2. The V and J ends lost 2 bases and 2 bases, in that order; junction bases with no gene match: 10. Germline CDR1 and CDR2: SEHNR and FQNEAQ (reference sequence). This CDR3 comprises 19 residues. The CDR3 protein is CASSLFAGLAGANTDTQYF. Here the CDR3 DNA reads TGTGCCAGCAGCTTATTCGCAGGACTAGCGGGGGCCAACACAGATACGCAGTATTTT.

The chain uses TRBV12-3 or TRBV12-4 and TRBJ1-2, with D perhaps matching TRBD1 (5 bases). Trimming stripped 11 bases from V and 2 bases from J, with 18 bases between. CDR3 length equals 14 residues. CDR3 loop: CASFAGGSNYGYTF. The CDR3 region has the DNA TGTGCCTCTTTCGCCGGGGGAAGCAACTATGGCTACACCTTC.

There are a few counts of this clonotype. The DNA for the CDR3 is TGTGCCAGCAGCCAAGATGGACAGGGTAATTCACCCCTCCACTTT. The encoded protein is CASSQDGQGNSPLHF. The V gene is TRBV4-2, the J gene TRBJ1-6; 8 bases agree with TRBD1. V shed 0 bases, J shed 6 bases, and the junction held 1 base outside the gene matches. The CDR3 is made up of 15 amino acids. Per the germline V gene, CDR1 is LGHNA and CDR2 is YNFKEQ.

This clonotype has a count of ten or more. V gene TRBV5-1 combines with J gene TRBJ2-7, with TRBD2 matching over 8 bases. The junction had 6 bases not matched to a gene; V was cut back by 5 bases and J by 2 bases. The CDR3 sequence is 14 residues long. Germline-derived CDR1 and CDR2 are SGHRS and YFSETQ. This CDR3 reads CASSRIAGTYEQYF. CDR3 bases: TGCGCCAGCAGTAGAATAGCGGGAACCTACGAGCAGTACTTC.

The chain uses TRBV7-2 and TRBJ2-1; 7 bases fit TRBD2. V lost 5 bases, J lost 3 bases, and 7 bases stayed unmatched. This CDR3 comprises 15 residues. Germline V gene data show CDR1 as SGHTA and CDR2 as FQGNSA. In nucleotides, the CDR3 is TGTGCCAGCAGCCCTAGCGGCCGTGTCTACAATGAGCAGTTCTTC. Its protein is CASSPSGRVYNEQFF.

Only a few counts were recorded for this clonotype. The CDR3 region is CSAGLAGSTSTDTQYF. CDR3 nucleotides: TGCAGCGCCGGACTAGCGGGGTCAACTAGCACAGATACGCAGTATTTT. The chain recombines TRBV29-1 with TRBJ2-3; 12 nucleotides match TRBD2. Germline CDR1 SQVTM, CDR2 ANQGSEA. The CDR3 covers 16 residues. The ends lost 7 bases at V and 0 bases at J; junction bases unmatched: 8.

A few counts support this clonotype. The rearrangement uses TRBV25-1 and TRBJ1-2; the match to TRBD1 covers 10 bases. The CDR3 totals 15 residues. CDR1 and CDR2 (germline): MGHDK, SYGVNS. The V gene end was trimmed by 5 bases and the J gene end by 2 bases; junction bases not matched to a gene: 5. The CDR3 loop is CASSRGTGDNYGYTF. For the CDR3, the DNA is TGTGCCAGCAGTAGAGGGACAGGGGACAACTATGGCTACACCTTC.

This clonotype was picked up a small number of times. V and J are TRBV5-4 and TRBJ2-2, with D possibly being TRBD1 or TRBD2 (5 bases each). The germline V and J ends were trimmed by 0 bases and 4 bases, with 13 bases remaining between them. Germline values: CDR1 SGHNT, CDR2 YYREEE (reference sequence). This CDR3 is 16 amino acids long. The DNA for the CDR3 is TGTGCCAGCAGCTTGGGAGGCAGGGCGGGCACCGGGGAGCTGTTTTTT. Translation gives CASSLGGRAGTGELFF.

This clonotype was recorded at least ten times. J is TRBJ2-6 and V is TRBV5-1, with D hard to call. V was pared by 4 bases and J by 2 bases, with 10 bases between. The CDR3 loop spans 15 amino acids. Germline V CDR1 and CDR2: SGHRS, YFSETQ. The CDR3 loop is CASSGAITGANVLTF. For the CDR3, the DNA is TGCGCCAGCAGCGGAGCTATTACTGGGGCCAACGTCCTGACTTTC.

This chain connects TRBV4-3 to TRBJ2-1; no definite D call. Trimming removed 0 bases from V and 2 bases from J, with 2 bases in between. The CDR3 has 13 amino acids. Germline V gives CDR1 LGHNA, CDR2 YSLEER. The chain's CDR3 is CASSQEPYNEQFF. The CDR3 DNA sequence: TGCGCCAGCAGCCAAGAACCCTACAATGAGCAGTTCTTC.

Only a few counts were recorded for this clonotype. The gene calls are TRBV6-5 and TRBJ1-5, with D perhaps TRBD1 (6 bases). CDR1 MNHEY and CDR2 SVGAGI come from the germline V gene. The CDR3 has 14 residues. V lost 10 bases and J 1 base, leaving 14 bases between the germline ends. The CDR3 sequence is CATRRTASNQPQHF. The CDR3 bases are TGTGCCACCCGAAGGACAGCCAGCAATCAGCCCCAGCATTTT.

J is TRBJ2-5 and V is TRBV7-2; 8 positions match TRBD2. The junction had 19 bases not matched to a gene; V was cut back by 6 bases and J by 10 bases. Germline V gene lookup returns CDR1 SGHTA and CDR2 FQGNSA. The CDR3 length is 16 residues. This chain's CDR3 is CASSQVAMRGAGVQYF. Written as DNA, the CDR3 is TGTGCCAGCAGTCAAGTGGCTATGCGGGGGGCTGGGGTCCAGTACTTC.

The V call is TRBV7-9, the J call TRBJ2-1; 11 nucleotides agree with TRBD2. The germline CDR1 and CDR2 sequences are SEHNR and FQNEAQ (reference sequence). V shed 4 bases and J 9 bases; nucleotides not matched to a gene: 8. The CDR3 contains 15 residues. As DNA, the CDR3 is TGTGCCAGCAGCTCGATAGCGGGGGGGCCCGGTGAGCAGTTCTTC. This sequence encodes CASSSIAGGPGEQFF.

In this sample, this clonotype turned up a few times. This sequence joins TRBV6-5 and TRBJ2-6; perhaps TRBD2 as D (6 bases). Trimming took 0 bases from V and 3 from J, leaving 9 bases between them. The CDR3 extends over 16 amino acids. Germline V gene data show CDR1 as MNHEY and CDR2 as SVGAGI. The chain's CDR3 is CASSYSHGGGANVLTF. CDR3 DNA: TGTGCCAGCAGTTACTCGCACGGGGGTGGGGCCAACGTCCTGACTTTC.

The chain joins TRBV7-2 to TRBJ2-1, with D possibly being TRBD2 (7 bases). CDR3 size: 16 residues. Germline CDR1 and CDR2: SGHTA and FQGNSA. V was clipped by 6 bases and J by 2 bases, with 17 bases between them. DNA of the CDR3: TGTGCCAGCAGATTAATACCGGGGGGCCCCTACAATGAGCAGTTCTTC. Encoded protein: CASRLIPGGPYNEQFF.

This clonotype was recorded at least ten times. The J gene is TRBJ2-4, the V gene TRBV6-4, with 11 nucleotides matching TRBD2. Germline CDR1 MRHNA, CDR2 SNTAGT. The CDR3 loop spans 16 amino acids. The V and J ends lost 7 bases and 8 bases, in that order; junction bases with no gene match: 13. DNA of the CDR3: TGTGCCAGCACCACTACTAGCGGGGGATGGGAGGACATTCAGTACTTC. It is translated as CASTTTSGGWEDIQYF.

The rearrangement links TRBV6-6 to TRBJ1-5; 7 bases map to TRBD1. Germline V CDR1 and CDR2: MNHNY, SVGAGI (reference sequence). The CDR3 extends over 15 amino acids. V gave up 4 bases and J gave up 1 base; unmatched junction bases: 4. The DNA of the CDR3 is TGTGCCAGCAGTTCGACAGGGCAGAGCAATCAGCCCCAGCATTTT. Protein product: CASSSTGQSNQPQHF.

V usage is TRBV7-2 and J usage is TRBJ1-5; the D gene is possibly TRBD1 (5 bases). Germline CDR1 is SGHTA and CDR2 is FQGNSA. Trimming cost V 3 bases and J 9 bases, with 12 bases left between them. CDR3 length: 13 amino acids. The CDR3 region has the DNA TGTGCCAGCAGCTTGGACGCCAGGGCGCCCCAGCATTTT. As protein: CASSLDARAPQHF.

This clonotype was found a few times. The chain employs TRBV15 and TRBJ2-7; 9 nucleotides line up with TRBD2. The CDR3 runs 16 residues. The germline V gene has CDR1 LNHNV and CDR2 YYDKDF (reference sequence). The ends lost 0 bases at V and 2 bases at J; junction bases unmatched: 5. CDR3 region: CATSRDSASGAYEQYF. CDR3 sequence (DNA): TGTGCCACCAGCAGAGATTCGGCTAGCGGGGCCTACGAGCAGTACTTC.

V and J are TRBV4-1 and TRBJ2-3; possibly TRBD2 for D (6 bases). Germline assignment: CDR1 MGHRA and CDR2 YSYEKL. This CDR3 is built from 14 residues. Between the trimmed V and J ends, which lost 1 base and 5 bases, there was a span of 10 bases. The CDR3 reads CASSQVGGVDTQYF. In nucleotides, the CDR3 is TGCGCCAGCAGCCAAGTTGGAGGGGTAGATACGCAGTATTTT.

The chain is built from TRBV12-3 or TRBV12-4 and TRBJ2-1; 9 bases are a match to TRBD1. With V trimmed by 7 bases and J by 6 bases, 10 bases remained unmatched. This CDR3 has 15 residues. The CDR3 region is CASTLDRGRGNEQFF. DNA of the CDR3: TGTGCCAGCACCCTAGACAGGGGGAGGGGCAATGAGCAGTTCTTC.